What follows are 30 T cell receptor beta chains derived from one specimen sequenced in a study of CDR3 diversity in severe acne. In TCRdb, the PCR reads were re-called with MiXCR into one record per CDR3 protein. This sample has over 70,000 distinct CDR3 sequences, with roughly 51% found just once. Sample: blood. The source is a male donor in good health, without acne.

The genes are TRBV11-2 and TRBJ2-7; D is ambiguous. Per germline, CDR1 SGHAT and CDR2 FQNNGV. The CDR3 covers 15 residues. V lost 7 bases and J lost 5, with 21 bases in between. CDR3: CASTPLFGPNNEQYF. As DNA, the CDR3 is TGTGCCAGCACCCCGTTATTTGGACCCAACAACGAGCAGTACTTC.

The chain combines TRBV24-1 with TRBJ2-7; TRBD2 is a possible D gene (5 bases). Germline lookup yields CDR1 KGHDR and CDR2 SFDVKD. This CDR3 is built from 14 residues. Between the trimmed V and J ends, which lost 6 bases and 4 bases, there was a span of 15 bases. The CDR3 is CATSSEGAVYEQYF. The DNA for the CDR3 is TGTGCCACCAGTTCAGAGGGCGCAGTTTACGAGCAGTACTTC.

V gene TRBV25-1 combines with J gene TRBJ1-5, with D perhaps TRBD1 (6 bases). CDR3 size: 14 residues. Trimming left V 6 bases short and J 8 bases short, with 17 bases between. CDR1 and CDR2 from the germline V gene are MGHDK and SYGVNS. This CDR3 is CASSAAGDIKPQHF. CDR3 in DNA: TGTGCCAGCAGCGCCGCAGGGGACATCAAGCCCCAGCATTTT. Full variable domain (remainder filled in from reference TRBV25-1 and TRBJ1-5): EADIYQTPRYLVIGTGKKITLECSQTMGHDKMYWYQQDPGMELHLIHYSYGVNSTEKGDLSSESTVSRIRTEHFPLTLESARPSHTSQYLCASSAAGDIKPQHFGDGTRLSIL.

J is TRBJ2-5 and V is TRBV7-2; 13 nucleotides align to TRBD2. The CDR3 runs 16 residues. V shed 5 bases and J 5 bases; nucleotides not matched to a gene: 8. Germline CDR1 SGHTA, CDR2 FQGNSA. CDR3 DNA sequence: TGTGCCAGCAGCCAACGACTAGCGGGAGGCGCTGAGACCCAGTACTTC. As protein: CASSQRLAGGAETQYF.

This clonotype was seen more than once but under ten times. The chain couples TRBV29-1 to TRBJ2-3; unclear D gene. The CDR3 totals 11 residues. V was cut by 8 bases and J by 4 bases, with 10 bases left in between. Germline CDR1 and CDR2: SQVTM and ANQGSEA. The CDR3 spells CSTTYADTQYF. CDR3 bases: TGCAGCACCACTTATGCAGATACGCAGTATTTT.

The rearrangement links TRBV2 to TRBJ2-2; D remains unclear. V lost 7 bases and J 1 base, leaving 10 bases between the germline ends. This CDR3 has 14 residues. Germline CDR1 and CDR2: SNHLY and FYNNEI. CDR3: CASKNQRNTGELFF. For the CDR3, the DNA is TGTGCCAGCAAAAACCAGCGGAACACCGGGGAGCTGTTTTTT. Full variable domain (remainder filled in from reference TRBV2 and TRBJ2-2): EPEVTQTPSHQVTQMGQEVILRCVPISNHLYFYWYRQILGQKVEFLVSFYNNEISEKSEIFDDQFSVERPDGSNFTLKIRSTKLEDSAMYFCASKNQRNTGELFFGEGSRLTVL.

The chain is built from TRBV20-1 and TRBJ2-5; D gene ambiguous. The CDR3 contains 11 residues. Germline V gene lookup returns CDR1 DFQATT and CDR2 SNEGSKA (reference sequence). V lost 6 bases, J lost 2 bases, and 7 bases lay in between. CDR3 amino acids: CSASQQETQYF. In DNA, the CDR3 is TGCAGTGCAAGTCAGCAAGAGACCCAGTACTTC.

About this clonotype: Germline and junction disagree at one end, which may indicate a read error. Here the CDR3 DNA reads TGTGCCAGCAGTGAAGTGGGGAGAGGGGACACCCAGTACTTC. This encodes CASSEVGRGDTQYF. The chain uses TRBV10-3 and TRBJ2-5, with D perhaps TRBD1 or TRBD2 (5 bases each). The CDR3 has 14 residues. The germline V gene encodes CDR1 ENHRY and CDR2 SYGVKD.

On this clonotype itself: This may come from a read error, since a much larger clone is one base off. This chain connects TRBV25-1 to TRBJ1-6, with D tentatively TRBD1 (6 bases). With 11 bases removed from V and 7 bases from J, the gap between germline ends came to 18 bases. The CDR3 has 14 residues. Per the germline V gene, CDR1 is MGHDK and CDR2 is SYGVNS. For the CDR3, the DNA is TGTGCCGGCGTCCGGGGGGCGACCAATTCACCCCTCCACTTT. It encodes CAGVRGATNSPLHF.

This clonotype has ten or more counts. The chain combines TRBV4-1 with TRBJ1-3; D is ambiguous. The length of the CDR3 is 15 residues. V lost 5 bases to trimming and J lost 0 bases, with 11 bases between them. Germline V lookup: CDR1 MGHRA, CDR2 YSYEKL. The CDR3 sequence: CASSEPIFSGNTIYF. CDR3 nucleotides: TGCGCCAGCAGCGAACCGATCTTCTCTGGAAACACCATATATTTT.

The chain joins TRBV5-6 to TRBJ2-3; 9 bases align to TRBD2. Trimming at V came to 5 bases and at J to 2 bases, leaving 15 bases not matched to a gene. Germline V lookup: CDR1 SGHDT, CDR2 YYEEEE. The CDR3 contains 18 residues. CDR3 region: CASREVRASGDFTDTQYF. In DNA, the CDR3 is TGTGCCAGCAGGGAGGTCCGGGCTAGCGGGGATTTCACAGATACGCAGTATTTT.

V usage is TRBV2 and J usage is TRBJ2-7, with 8 nucleotides matching TRBD2. In germline, CDR1 is SNHLY, CDR2 FYNNEI. The CDR3 loop spans 16 amino acids. After removal of 5 bases from V and 6 bases from J, the junction contained 15 bases not matched to a gene. CDR3 in DNA: TGTGCCAGCAGTTACCTACCAAGCGGGAGTCTGGGCGAGCAGTACTTC. This sequence encodes CASSYLPSGSLGEQYF.

This clonotype was counted only a few times. The V and J genes are TRBV20-1 and TRBJ1-1; the D is unclear. Trimming cost V 6 bases and J 5 bases, with 10 bases left between them. The CDR3 totals 11 residues. From germline, CDR1 is DFQATT and CDR2 SNEGSKA (reference sequence). As DNA, the CDR3 is TGCAGTGCCAGCCCTCAGACTGAAGCTTTCTTT. It is translated as CSASPQTEAFF.

The chain joins TRBV7-9 to TRBJ1-2; 7 bases align to TRBD1. Germline loops: CDR1 SEHNR, CDR2 FQNEAQ (reference sequence). The junction had 10 bases not matched to a gene; V was cut back by 6 bases and J by 6 bases. The CDR3 extends over 14 amino acids. CDR3 region: CASRRQGGRNGYTF. In nucleotides, the CDR3 is TGTGCCAGCAGACGACAGGGAGGGCGGAATGGCTACACCTTC.

This clonotype showed up just a few times. The chain uses TRBV5-1 and TRBJ2-7; 7 bases are a match to TRBD1. Per germline, CDR1 SGHRS and CDR2 YFSETQ. The CDR3 is 16 amino acids. With 4 bases clipped from V and 2 bases from J, the junction kept 12 bases outside the gene matches. In DNA, the CDR3 is TGCGCCAGCAGCGGGGTAGGGGGACAGTTCGCCTACGAGCAGTACTTC. Protein product: CASSGVGGQFAYEQYF. The full variable domain, completed using reference TRBV5-1 and TRBJ2-7, is KAGVTQTPRYLIKTRGQQVTLSCSPISGHRSVSWYQQTPGQGLQFLFEYFSETQRNKGNFPGRFSGRQFSNSRSEMNVSTLELGDSALYLCASSGVGGQFAYEQYFGPGTRLTVT.

The V gene is TRBV5-1, the J gene TRBJ2-5, with 7 bases fitting TRBD1. Trimming took 6 bases from V and 1 from J; bases not matched to a gene: 6. The CDR3 runs 14 residues. From germline, CDR1 is SGHRS and CDR2 YFSETQ. CDR3: CASTRDSSQETQYF. The CDR3 bases are TGCGCCAGCACCCGGGACAGTTCCCAAGAGACCCAGTACTTC.

This clonotype is categorized as medium-sized (0.01 to 0.1%). The V call is TRBV7-6, the J call TRBJ2-1; no definite D call. In germline, CDR1 is SGHVS, CDR2 FNYEAQ. Trimming took 0 bases from V and 0 from J, leaving 6 bases between them. The CDR3 loop spans 15 amino acids. CDR3 DNA sequence: TGTGCCAGCAGCTTAGCGGCGAGCTCCTACAATGAGCAGTTCTTC. Translation: CASSLAASSYNEQFF.

This clonotype has ten or more counts. V usage is TRBV7-9 and J usage is TRBJ1-2; a weak D match, TRBD1 (5 bases). V was clipped by 3 bases and J by 2 bases, with 13 bases between them. CDR3 length: 15 amino acids. Germline CDR1 SEHNR, CDR2 FQNEAQ (reference sequence). The CDR3 loop is CASSLPRTLNYGYTF. CDR3 nucleotides: TGTGCCAGCAGCTTGCCTAGGACACTCAACTATGGCTACACCTTC.

The chain uses TRBV7-6 and TRBJ2-2; 9 bases map to TRBD1. The CDR3 consists of 14 residues. The V gene's germline CDR1 is SGHVS and CDR2 FNYEAQ. Trimming at V came to 5 bases and at J to 9 bases, leaving 7 bases not matched to a gene. The CDR3 coding sequence is TGTGCCAGCAGCGTGGACAGGGGAACCAGGGAGCTGTTTTTT. It codes for CASSVDRGTRELFF.

The chain links TRBV20-1 to TRBJ1-2; TRBD1 agrees at 9 bases. The J segment lost 4 bases and the V segment lost 3 bases, leaving 9 bases of the junction unmatched. The length of the CDR3 is 15 residues. Germline V CDR1 and CDR2: DFQATT, SNEGSKA (reference sequence). CDR3 protein: CSARVQGAPGYGYTF. In nucleotides, the CDR3 is TGCAGTGCTAGGGTACAGGGGGCGCCGGGCTATGGCTACACCTTC.

This clonotype was counted between two and nine times. This chain links TRBV11-2 with TRBJ2-7; TRBD2 matches at 9 bases. The ends lost 3 bases at V and 0 bases at J; junction bases unmatched: 3. Germline values: CDR1 SGHAT, CDR2 FQNNGV. This CDR3 spans 15 amino acids. CDR3 region: CASSFLSGSSYEQYF. In DNA, the CDR3 is TGTGCCAGCAGCTTCCTTAGCGGGAGCTCCTACGAGCAGTACTTC.

This clonotype was counted many times. The chain combines TRBV5-1 with TRBJ1-5, with 10 bases aligning to TRBD1. The CDR3 sequence is 14 residues long. The V segment lost 4 bases and the J segment 5 bases; nucleotides outside the gene matches: 3. Per germline, CDR1 SGHRS and CDR2 YFSETQ. The DNA for the CDR3 is TGCGCCAGCAGCCAAGGGACAGGGGATCAGCCCCAGCATTTT. Translated: CASSQGTGDQPQHF.

This clonotype was seen a single time. The chain links TRBV2 to TRBJ1-5; weak D call: TRBD1 (5 bases). Looked up from germline, CDR1 is SNHLY and CDR2 is FYNNEI. This CDR3 spans 17 amino acids. The V and J ends lost 4 bases and 5 bases respectively, with 21 bases between them. The CDR3 nucleotides are TGTGCCAGCAGTGTAGAAGGGGTGGTGCGTGTGGATCAGCCCCAGCATTTT. Translated, it gives CASSVEGVVRVDQPQHF.

Only one count was recorded for this clonotype. The missing conserved phenylalanine or tryptophan at the end of this CDR3 makes a read error likely. The rearrangement uses TRBV15 and TRBJ2-3; the D is unclear. CDR1 LNHNV and CDR2 YYDKDF come from the germline V gene (reference sequence). The CDR3 totals 15 residues. Deletions cut 0 bases from V and 1 base from J, with 8 bases between. DNA of the CDR3: TGTGCCACCAGCAGAGACCGGACCCGCACAGATACGCAGTATCTC. The encoded protein is CATSRDRTRTDTQYL.

This chain joins TRBV2 and TRBJ2-5, with D possibly TRBD1 on 5 matching bases. The CDR3 contains 14 residues. The V end lost 3 bases, the J end lost 7 bases, and 15 bases lay between the germline ends. In germline, CDR1 is SNHLY, CDR2 FYNNEI. CDR3 nucleotides: TGTGCCAGCAGTGAGAGAAGGGGCGCCGGGACCCAGTACTTC. Its translation is CASSERRGAGTQYF.

This clonotype was observed many times. V gene TRBV20-1 combines with J gene TRBJ2-3; 7 bases agree with TRBD2. CDR1 DFQATT and CDR2 SNEGSKA come from the germline V gene (reference sequence). V was clipped by 1 base and J by 2 bases; unmatched bases: 3. CDR3 length equals 14 residues. The CDR3, as DNA: TGCAGTGCTAGAGTACGACTAGCCACAGATACGCAGTATTTT. The encoded protein is CSARVRLATDTQYF.

J is TRBJ1-1 and V is TRBV28; no definite D call. The CDR3 has 14 amino acids. Trimming removed 6 bases at V and 2 bases at J, with 13 bases between. The germline V gene encodes CDR1 MDHEN and CDR2 SYDVKM. The CDR3 loop reads CASRIKLTNTEAFF. The CDR3 DNA reads as TGTGCCAGCAGAATAAAATTAACCAACACTGAAGCTTTCTTT.

This clonotype was counted ten times or more. The CDR3 bases are TGCAGTGCTAGACAAGGTTGGGGACCCTCGGCAGATGCGAACACCGGGGAGCTGTTTTTT. This sequence encodes CSARQGWGPSADANTGELFF. The chain uses TRBV20-1 and TRBJ2-2; the D call may be TRBD1 or TRBD2 (5 bases each). Per germline, CDR1 DFQATT and CDR2 SNEGSKA (reference sequence). V dropped 2 bases and J dropped 0 bases, with 25 bases sitting between them. The CDR3 totals 20 residues.

There are many counts of this clonotype. The chain joins TRBV5-4 to TRBJ1-1, with D perhaps matching TRBD1 (6 bases). This CDR3 is 14 amino acids long. V gave up 2 bases and J gave up 8 bases, with 16 bases separating them. In germline, CDR1 is SGHNT, CDR2 YYREEE (reference sequence). This CDR3 is CASSFYVGAGEAFF. CDR3 DNA: TGTGCCAGCAGCTTTTACGTGGGGGCAGGGGAAGCTTTCTTT.

This clonotype was observed many times. A much larger clone lies one base from this, so it may be a read error. CDR3 sequence reads: CSARGLAGGSTGELFF. The CDR3, as DNA: TGCAGTGCTAGGGGACTAGCGGGGGGTAGCACCGGGGAGCTGTTTTTT. The chain has TRBV20-1 and TRBJ2-2; TRBD2 matches at 15 bases. In germline, CDR1 is DFQATT, CDR2 SNEGSKA (reference sequence). This CDR3 is 16 amino acids long. After removal of 3 bases from V and 4 bases from J, the junction contained 3 bases not matched to a gene.